This T cell receptor beta chain was recovered during a study of OX40 agonist ivuxolimab in advanced cancers. Turning to the study itself: Aged roughly 23 to 80 with a mean of roughly 63 years, they were less than 90% male. Study results and limitations: The mean number of expanded clones was higher in CD8+ T cells than in CD4+. Compared with others, partial responders at 0.1-3.0 mg/kg displayed clonal expansion among the lowest. In the 0.1 to 3.0 mg/kg range, CD4+ and CD8+ blood T cells had expanded clonally by week 6.

The CDR3 length is 13 residues. V was pared by 2 bases and J by 5 bases, with 7 bases between. Looked up from germline, CDR1 is ENHRY and CDR2 is SYGVKD. A note on this clone: What it binds is not known.

The method was immunoSEQ multiplex PCR; TCRdb's version includes in-frame clones alone and lacks a portion of them. This table holds tens of thousands of clones, about 85% found once. The input for sequencing was CD4+ or CD8+ T cells sorted from blood, taken in a trial of the OX40 agonist ivuxolimab. The chain is built from TRBV10-3 and TRBJ2-1; D remains ambiguous. This TCR was recovered from an adult with an advanced solid tumor such as melanoma, head and neck, liver or kidney cancer. The DNA for the CDR3 is TGTGCCATCAGTGAGGAGGCTCACAATGAGCAGTTCTTC. Residues: CAISEEAHNEQFF.